The 32 T cell receptor beta chains below were found in one sample sequenced in a study of human versus mouse CDR3 diversity and MHC coevolution (dated by TCRdb to the late 2010s). Library method: the immunoSEQ multiplex PCR assay. TCRdb mirrors the immuneACCESS table, restricted to in-frame sequences. Some clones are absent from its copies; in checked studies, under half trace to an unresolved V gene, and the reason for the others is unknown. Here the sample has 60,000 or so clones; approximately 94% occur a single time. The ten largest clonotypes hold about 19% of the sample. Sequencing used naive CD4+ T cells from blood. The cell subset or site label here, explained by the study, means: CD45RO-negative CD62L-positive naive CD4 T cells. The receptors come from a person between 55 and 70 years old in good health.

The genes are TRBV5-8 and TRBJ1-4, with a possible D match to TRBD1 (6 bases). Germline CDR1 SGHTS, CDR2 YDEGEE. V dropped 1 base and J dropped 0 bases, with 16 bases sitting between them. The CDR3 has 18 residues. CDR3 DNA sequence: TGTGCCAGCAGCTTGTCGGCAGGGGAAGGCGCAACTAATGAAAAACTGTTTTTT. It translates to CASSLSAGEGATNEKLFF.

The chain links TRBV19 to TRBJ1-2; 8 positions agree with TRBD1. The germline V gene encodes CDR1 LNHDA and CDR2 SQIVND (reference sequence). This CDR3 spans 14 amino acids. Trimming at V came to 7 bases and at J to 5 bases, leaving 9 bases not matched to a gene. The CDR3 DNA sequence: TGTGCCAGTACCAGGACAGGGTTGGATTATGGCTACACCTTC. Its translation: CASTRTGLDYGYTF.

The rearrangement links TRBV7-3 to TRBJ2-1, with 7 bases fitting TRBD1. The CDR3 runs to 15 residues. The V gene end was trimmed by 4 bases and the J gene end by 2 bases; junction bases not matched to a gene: 5. Per germline, CDR1 SGHTA and CDR2 FQGTGA. The CDR3 nucleotides are TGTGCCAGCAGCTCCCAGGGGGTCCCCTACAATGAGCAGTTCTTC. Its protein product is CASSSQGVPYNEQFF.

The chain employs TRBV7-9 and TRBJ1-2; D is unresolved. V was shortened by 1 base and J by 3 bases, with 18 bases between the two germline ends. Looked up from germline, CDR1 is SEHNR and CDR2 is FQNEAQ (reference sequence). The CDR3 loop spans 17 amino acids. The CDR3 region is CASSLESGEVGYYGYTF. CDR3 bases: TGTGCCAGCAGCTTAGAGTCCGGGGAAGTGGGCTACTATGGCTACACCTTC.

In this sample, this clone turned up a few times. V usage is TRBV2 and J usage is TRBJ2-1, with a tentative D call TRBD2 (5 bases). This CDR3 comprises 15 residues. Trimming cost V 2 bases and J 6 bases, with 14 bases left between them. Germline V gives CDR1 SNHLY, CDR2 FYNNEI. The CDR3 region has the DNA TGTGCCAGCAGTGAAAGGCCTGAGCGGAGCAATGAGCAGTTCTTC. Protein: CASSERPERSNEQFF. Supplemented by reference TRBV2 and TRBJ2-1, the full variable domain reads EPEVTQTPSHQVTQMGQEVILRCVPISNHLYFYWYRQILGQKVEFLVSFYNNEISEKSEIFDDQFSVERPDGSNFTLKIRSTKLEDSAMYFCASSERPERSNEQFFGPGTRLTVL.

The J gene is TRBJ2-7, the V gene TRBV14; D is possibly TRBD1 (6 bases). Trimming left V 1 base short and J 0 bases short, with 10 bases between. The CDR3 contains 15 residues. Germline CDR1 and CDR2: SGHDN and FVKESK. CDR3 sequence (DNA): TGTGCCAGCAGCCAAGCGTCGGGACACTCCTACGAGCAGTACTTC. It encodes CASSQASGHSYEQYF.

This sequence joins TRBV7-2 and TRBJ2-5, with D tentatively TRBD2 (6 bases). The V gene lost 1 base and the J gene lost 9 bases, with 12 bases spanning the gap. CDR1 and CDR2 from the germline V gene are SGHTA and FQGNSA. This CDR3 region has 13 residues. DNA for the CDR3: TGTGCCAGCAGCTTAGTCCCCCCGGGGGCCCAGTACTTC. As protein: CASSLVPPGAQYF.

V and J are TRBV12-5 and TRBJ2-7; TRBD2 matches 8 bases. The CDR3 spans 16 residues. Germline trimming cut 3 bases from V and 2 bases from J; bases unmatched to any gene: 9. The V gene's germline CDR1 is LGHNT and CDR2 FRNRAP. In DNA form, the CDR3 reads TGTGCTAGTGGTTTCCAGAGCGGGAGAGGCACCTACGAGCAGTACTTC. It yields the protein CASGFQSGRGTYEQYF.

The chain couples TRBV6-6 to TRBJ2-1; TRBD2 might be the D (6 bases). The CDR3 spans 15 residues. V lost 6 bases and J lost 5, with 17 bases in between. Germline CDR1 and CDR2: MNHNY and SVGAGI (reference sequence). The CDR3 DNA sequence: TGTGCCAGCAGCGGCAAGGGACTTGGCAACAATGAGCAGTTCTTC. It is translated as CASSGKGLGNNEQFF.

The chain links TRBV11-3 to TRBJ2-5; D perhaps matches TRBD2 (6 bases). The germline CDR1 and CDR2 sequences are SGHNT and YENEEA. V shed 5 bases and J shed 7 bases, with 20 bases lying between them. CDR3 length equals 15 residues. The CDR3 here is CASSPRRGPGGTQYF. The CDR3 region has the DNA TGTGCCAGCAGCCCCAGGCGGGGCCCAGGCGGGACCCAGTACTTC.

The J gene is TRBJ1-5, the V gene TRBV9; D possibly corresponds to TRBD1 (5 bases). This CDR3 has 14 amino acids. Trimming left V 0 bases short and J 6 bases short, with 10 bases between. Germline V gene lookup returns CDR1 SGDLS and CDR2 YYNGEE. In nucleotides, the CDR3 is TGTGCCAGCAGCGTAGCGGGGGATGGTCAGCCCCAGCATTTT. It codes for CASSVAGDGQPQHF.

The genes are TRBV19 and TRBJ1-2; D is unclear. CDR1 is LNHDA, CDR2 SQIVND, per germline (reference sequence). The CDR3 contains 15 residues. V dropped 6 bases and J dropped 8 bases, with 22 bases sitting between them. CDR3 amino acids: CASSDGRRSLRGYTF. In DNA, the CDR3 is TGTGCCAGTAGCGATGGGAGAAGGAGTCTGAGGGGCTACACCTTC.

CDR3 residues: CASSSTGRHEQYF. DNA of the CDR3: TGCGCCAGCAGCTCGACAGGGAGGCACGAGCAGTACTTC. This chain connects TRBV5-1 to TRBJ2-5, with TRBD1 as a possible D gene (7 bases). The J call is doubtful: the DNA matches TRBJ2-7 better. CDR3 size: 13 residues. Germline values: CDR1 SGHRS, CDR2 YFSETQ.

V usage is TRBV9 and J usage is TRBJ1-6, with TRBD1 as a possible D gene (5 bases). Looked up from germline, CDR1 is SGDLS and CDR2 is YYNGEE. The CDR3 is made up of 15 amino acids. The germline V and J ends were trimmed by 0 bases and 10 bases, with 14 bases remaining between them. CDR3 nucleotides: TGTGCCAGCAGCGTAGAGGTCGGGGGACTGTCACCCCTCCACTTT. Its protein product is CASSVEVGGLSPLHF.

This chain uses TRBV5-1 with TRBJ1-4; a weak D match, TRBD1 (6 bases). CDR1 and CDR2 from the germline V gene are SGHRS and YFSETQ. With 0 bases removed from V and 0 bases from J, the gap between germline ends came to 15 bases. This CDR3 spans 18 amino acids. The CDR3 spells CASSLAGGGLSTNEKLFF. The CDR3 DNA reads TGCGCCAGCAGCTTGGCCGGGGGGGGGCTGTCAACTAATGAAAAACTGTTTTTT. Combining the CDR3 with reference TRBV5-1 and TRBJ1-4 gives the whole variable domain KAGVTQTPRYLIKTRGQQVTLSCSPISGHRSVSWYQQTPGQGLQFLFEYFSETQRNKGNFPGRFSGRQFSNSRSEMNVSTLELGDSALYLCASSLAGGGLSTNEKLFFGSGTQLSVL.

The V call is TRBV30, the J call TRBJ2-1; D uncertain. V was shortened by 3 bases and J by 4 bases, with 10 bases between the two germline ends. The CDR3 is 13 amino acids. Germline V gives CDR1 GTSNPN, CDR2 SVGIG (reference sequence). The CDR3 here is CAWRRTEYNEQFF. CDR3 nucleotides: TGTGCCTGGAGGAGAACGGAGTACAATGAGCAGTTCTTC.

The V call is TRBV6-5, the J call TRBJ2-5; TRBD2 matches 11 bases. V gave up 8 bases and J gave up 3 bases; unmatched junction bases: 8. The CDR3 has 15 amino acids. Per the germline V gene, CDR1 is MNHEY and CDR2 is SVGAGI. Written as DNA, the CDR3 is TGTGCCAGCCTCTCTGGACTAGCGGGTGAAGAGACCCAGTACTTC. It translates to CASLSGLAGEETQYF.

The rearrangement joins TRBV6-6 to TRBJ2-3; D unresolved. Germline assignment: CDR1 MNHNY and CDR2 SVGAGI (reference sequence). The CDR3 runs to 16 residues. The V end lost 7 bases, the J end lost 0 bases, and 17 bases lay between the germline ends. CDR3 loop: CASNLYGAASTDTQYF. DNA for the CDR3: TGTGCCAGCAATCTTTACGGTGCGGCTAGCACAGATACGCAGTATTTT.

This chain joins TRBV2 and TRBJ2-2, with D tentatively TRBD2 (5 bases). In germline, CDR1 is SNHLY, CDR2 FYNNEI. The CDR3 is 13 amino acids. Trimming stripped 7 bases from V and 6 bases from J, with 12 bases between. The CDR3 here is CASNRDVAGELFF. The CDR3, as DNA: TGTGCCAGCAACCGGGATGTCGCCGGGGAGCTGTTTTTT. Using reference TRBV2 and TRBJ2-2 for the parts outside the CDR3, the full variable domain is EPEVTQTPSHQVTQMGQEVILRCVPISNHLYFYWYRQILGQKVEFLVSFYNNEISEKSEIFDDQFSVERPDGSNFTLKIRSTKLEDSAMYFCASNRDVAGELFFGEGSRLTVL.

The chain couples TRBV5-4 to TRBJ2-1, with D maybe TRBD1 (5 bases). The CDR3 is made up of 15 amino acids. From germline, CDR1 is SGHNT and CDR2 YYREEE (reference sequence). V shed 0 bases and J shed 9 bases, with 16 bases lying between them. The CDR3 DNA is TGTGCCAGCAGCTTGGAGGTCGGCAGGGCTTCTGAGCAGTTCTTC. Translating it yields CASSLEVGRASEQFF. Variable domain in full (rest from reference TRBV5-4 and TRBJ2-1): ETGVTQSPTHLIKTRGQQVTLRCSSQSGHNTVSWYQQALGQGPQFIFQYYREEENGRGNFPPRFSGLQFPNYSSELNVNALELDDSALYLCASSLEVGRASEQFFGPGTRLTVL.

The CDR3 DNA reads as TGTGCCAGCAGCAACCTTGGACAGGCCAAGGAGACCCAGTACTTC. It specifies CASSNLGQAKETQYF. The V and J genes are TRBV5-8 and TRBJ2-5; 7 bases align to TRBD1. CDR1 is SGHTS, CDR2 YDEGEE, per germline. This CDR3 has 15 amino acids. V trimming: 4 bases; J trimming: 5 bases; junction bases outside the gene matches: 11. Complete variable domain (other parts from reference TRBV5-8 and TRBJ2-5): EAGVTQSPTHLIKTRGQQATLRCSPISGHTSVYWYQQALGLGLQFLLWYDEGEERNRGNFPPRFSGRQFPNYSSELNVNALELEDSALYLCASSNLGQAKETQYFGPGTRLLVL.

The V and J genes are TRBV27 and TRBJ1-6; D gene ambiguous. The CDR3 loop spans 16 amino acids. The germline CDR1 and CDR2 sequences are MNHEY and SMNVEV (reference sequence). V was trimmed by 4 bases and J by 8 bases, leaving 18 bases between them. CDR3 protein: CASSSGVLAHYSPLHF. The CDR3 nucleotides are TGTGCCAGCAGTTCCGGAGTTTTGGCCCACTATTCACCCCTCCACTTT.

This chain links TRBV27 with TRBJ2-7; D is unresolved. V dropped 4 bases and J dropped 3 bases, with 4 bases sitting between them. The CDR3 loop spans 11 amino acids. The germline V gene has CDR1 MNHEY and CDR2 SMNVEV (reference sequence). The CDR3 here is CASSSLYEQYF. CDR3 DNA: TGTGCCAGCAGTTCCCTCTACGAGCAGTACTTC.

The genes are TRBV5-4 and TRBJ2-7; the match to TRBD1 covers 8 bases. The junction had 6 bases not matched to a gene; V was cut back by 4 bases and J by 6 bases. CDR1 is SGHNT, CDR2 YYREEE, per germline (reference sequence). The CDR3 runs 13 residues. In DNA, the CDR3 is TGTGCCAGCAGCCCCAGGACAGGGATCGAGCAGTACTTC. Protein sequence: CASSPRTGIEQYF.

The chain links TRBV7-8 to TRBJ1-1; D is unclear. Germline V CDR1 and CDR2: SGHVS, FQNEAQ. CDR3 length equals 14 residues. V dropped 1 base and J dropped 3 bases, with 9 bases sitting between them. For the CDR3, the DNA is TGTGCCAGCAGCTTAGTACAGCCCGACACTGAAGCTTTCTTT. This translates into CASSLVQPDTEAFF.

This clone was observed a single time. V is TRBV6-5 and J is TRBJ2-4; TRBD1 matches 10 bases. After removal of 6 bases from V and 6 bases from J, the junction contained 8 bases not matched to a gene. In germline, CDR1 is MNHEY, CDR2 SVGAGI. This CDR3 region has 15 residues. CDR3 DNA: TGTGCCAGCAGCCCTCCCGACAGGGGGCTAAACATTCAGTACTTC. Translation gives CASSPPDRGLNIQYF.

The chain has TRBV6-1 and TRBJ2-1, with 8 positions matching TRBD2. The CDR3 contains 14 residues. The germline V gene has CDR1 MNHNS and CDR2 SASEGT. V was clipped by 10 bases and J by 7 bases; unmatched bases: 12. CDR3 amino acids: CATIAGILGNEQFF. In DNA, the CDR3 is TGTGCCACGATAGCGGGGATCTTAGGGAATGAGCAGTTCTTC.

J is TRBJ1-2 and V is TRBV5-1; TRBD1 agrees at 12 bases. Germline lookup yields CDR1 SGHRS and CDR2 YFSETQ. V lost 3 bases to trimming and J lost 5 bases; unmatched junction nucleotides: 11. This CDR3 spans 17 amino acids. CDR3 loop: CASSSGGQGALGYGYTF. The CDR3 bases are TGCGCCAGCAGCTCTGGGGGACAGGGGGCCCTGGGTTATGGCTACACCTTC.

The chain recombines TRBV7-9 with TRBJ2-5; D might be TRBD1 (7 bases). Looked up from germline, CDR1 is SEHNR and CDR2 is FQNEAQ (reference sequence). Trimming took off 3 bases at V and 13 bases at J, with 21 bases between the two ends. The CDR3 spans 14 residues. The CDR3 spells CASSFMGQSRETYF. The CDR3, as DNA: TGTGCCAGCAGCTTTATGGGACAGTCCCGGGAGACGTACTTC.

This chain connects TRBV21-1 to TRBJ1-5; the table's D gene call, TRBD1, was not cross checked with the DNA. TRBV21-1 has pseudogene status. This CDR3 comprises 15 residues. The CDR3 here is CASSKGDRGQEPQHF. The DNA for the CDR3 is TGTGCCAGCAGCAAAGGGGACAGGGGGCAGGAGCCCCAGCATTTT.

The rearrangement joins TRBV19 to TRBJ2-1; D possibly corresponds to TRBD1 (6 bases). Germline V CDR1 and CDR2: LNHDA, SQIVND (reference sequence). V lost 4 bases to trimming and J lost 5 bases, with 21 bases between them. The CDR3 length is 17 residues. CDR3 in amino acids: CASSTLKGVLGDNEQFF. The CDR3, as DNA: TGTGCCAGTAGTACCCTAAAGGGGGTCCTAGGGGACAATGAGCAGTTCTTC.

J is TRBJ2-1 and V is TRBV9, with 12 positions matching TRBD2. The CDR3 totals 16 residues. V gave up 4 bases and J gave up 8 bases; unmatched junction bases: 10. Germline V CDR1 and CDR2: SGDLS, YYNGEE. The chain's CDR3 is CASSTRTSGIQDEQFF. The CDR3 DNA sequence: TGTGCCAGCAGCACGCGGACTAGCGGGATTCAAGATGAGCAGTTCTTC.